This T cell receptor (beta chain) was documented in a study of graft-versus-host responses after intestinal transplantation. Turning to the study itself: Transplants were multivisceral, liver-intestinal, or isolated intestinal.

The data were produced by immunoSEQ multiplex PCR, yet TCRdb's version contains in-frame clones alone and is incomplete. The table has about 86,000 clones, roughly 80% seen once. V lost 0 bases and J lost 2, with 17 bases in between. The CDR3 spans 18 residues. Germline CDR1 is LGHNA and CDR2 is YNFKEQ. Comment on this clone: Antigen specificity is unknown.

The J gene is TRBJ1-3, the V gene TRBV4-2; D uncertain. Sequencing was performed on unstimulated CD8+ T cells sorted from spleen or lymph node cells, taken before intestinal transplant. This sequence was found in a human donor who received an intestinal transplant. CDR3: CASSQELAFGDAGNTIYF. The CDR3 DNA reads TGTGCCAGCAGCCAAGAACTCGCCTTTGGCGACGCTGGAAACACCATATATTTT.